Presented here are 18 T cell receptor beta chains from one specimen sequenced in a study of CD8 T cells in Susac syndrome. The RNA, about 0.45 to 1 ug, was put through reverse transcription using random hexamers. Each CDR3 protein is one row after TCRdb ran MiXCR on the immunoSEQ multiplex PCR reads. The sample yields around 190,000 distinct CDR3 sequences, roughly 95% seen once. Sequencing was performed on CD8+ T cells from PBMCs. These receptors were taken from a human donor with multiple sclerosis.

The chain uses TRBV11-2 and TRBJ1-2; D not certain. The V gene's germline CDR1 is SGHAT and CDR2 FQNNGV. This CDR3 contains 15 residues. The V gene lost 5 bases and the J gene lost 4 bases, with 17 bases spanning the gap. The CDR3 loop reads CASSPRTANSYGYTF. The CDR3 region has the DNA TGTGCCAGCAGCCCACGGACGGCCAATAGCTATGGCTACACCTTC.

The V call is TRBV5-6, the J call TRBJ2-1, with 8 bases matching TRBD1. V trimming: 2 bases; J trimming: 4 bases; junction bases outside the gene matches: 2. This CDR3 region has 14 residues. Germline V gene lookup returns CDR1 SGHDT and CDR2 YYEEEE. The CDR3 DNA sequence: TGTGCCAGCAGCTTACAGGGGGGATACAATGAGCAGTTCTTC. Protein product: CASSLQGGYNEQFF. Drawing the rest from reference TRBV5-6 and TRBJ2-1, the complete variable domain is DAGVTQSPTHLIKTRGQQVTLRCSPKSGHDTVSWYQQALGQGPQFIFQYYEEEERQRGNFPDRFSGHQFPNYSSELNVNALLLGDSALYLCASSLQGGYNEQFFGPGTRLTVL.

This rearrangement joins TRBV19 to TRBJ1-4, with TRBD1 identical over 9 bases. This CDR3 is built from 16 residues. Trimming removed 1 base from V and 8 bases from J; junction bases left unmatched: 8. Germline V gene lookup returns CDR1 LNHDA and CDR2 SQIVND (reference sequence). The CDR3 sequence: CASSIVPTGGLEKLFF. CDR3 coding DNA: TGTGCCAGTAGTATAGTTCCGACAGGGGGATTGGAAAAACTGTTTTTT. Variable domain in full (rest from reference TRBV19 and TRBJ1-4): DGGITQSPKYLFRKEGQNVTLSCEQNLNHDAMYWYRQDPGQGLRLIYYSQIVNDFQKGDIAEGYSVSREKKESFPLTVTSAQKNPTAFYLCASSIVPTGGLEKLFFGSGTQLSVL.

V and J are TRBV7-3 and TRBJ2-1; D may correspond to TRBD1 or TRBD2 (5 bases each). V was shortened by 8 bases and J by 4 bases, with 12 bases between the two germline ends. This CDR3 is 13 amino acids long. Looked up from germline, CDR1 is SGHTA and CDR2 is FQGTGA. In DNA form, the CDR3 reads TGTGCCAGCGGGGACGGCCGATACAATGAGCAGTTCTTC. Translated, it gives CASGDGRYNEQFF.

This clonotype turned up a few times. The CDR3: CASSEGGVTEAFF. CDR3 sequence (DNA): TGTGCCAGCAGTGAAGGGGGGGTCACTGAAGCTTTCTTT. The chain uses TRBV25-1 and TRBJ1-1; TRBD1 is a possible D gene (5 bases). Germline CDR1 and CDR2: MGHDK and SYGVNS. The CDR3 runs to 13 residues. V dropped 2 bases and J dropped 4 bases, with 8 bases sitting between them.

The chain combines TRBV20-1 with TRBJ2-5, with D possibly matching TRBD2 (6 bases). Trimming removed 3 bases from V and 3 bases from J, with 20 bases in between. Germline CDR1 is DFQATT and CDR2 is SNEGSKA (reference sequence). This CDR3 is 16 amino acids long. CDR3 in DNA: TGCAGTGCTAGGGACTATGGGGGTGCGGGTAAAGAGACCCAGTACTTC. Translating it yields CSARDYGGAGKETQYF.

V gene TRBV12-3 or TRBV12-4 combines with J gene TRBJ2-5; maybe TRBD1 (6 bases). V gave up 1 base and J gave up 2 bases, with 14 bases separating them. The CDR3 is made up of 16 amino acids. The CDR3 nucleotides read TGTGCCAGCAGTTTAGGGGGGCTACAGGGTCAAGAGACCCAGTACTTC. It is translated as CASSLGGLQGQETQYF.

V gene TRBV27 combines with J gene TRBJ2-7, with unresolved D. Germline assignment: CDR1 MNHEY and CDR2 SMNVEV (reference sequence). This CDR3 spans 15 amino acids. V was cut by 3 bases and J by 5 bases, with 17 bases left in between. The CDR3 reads CASSLSRRSPHEQYF. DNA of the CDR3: TGTGCCAGCAGTTTGTCCCGTAGGTCGCCACACGAGCAGTACTTC.

For the CDR3, the DNA is TGTGCCAGCGGACCGGGACAGGGTTCTACTAATGAAAAACTGTTTTTT. It codes for CASGPGQGSTNEKLFF. The rearrangement uses TRBV25-1 and TRBJ1-4; 9 bases map to TRBD1. The V gene end was trimmed by 8 bases and the J gene end by 2 bases; junction bases not matched to a gene: 9. The CDR3 contains 16 residues. CDR1 MGHDK and CDR2 SYGVNS come from the germline V gene.

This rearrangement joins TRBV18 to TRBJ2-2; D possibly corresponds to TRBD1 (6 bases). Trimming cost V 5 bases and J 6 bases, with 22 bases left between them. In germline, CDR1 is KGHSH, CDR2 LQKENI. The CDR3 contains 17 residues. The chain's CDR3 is CASSEVTPGTRAGELFF. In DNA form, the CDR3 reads TGTGCCAGCTCAGAAGTTACTCCGGGGACAAGGGCCGGGGAGCTGTTTTTT.

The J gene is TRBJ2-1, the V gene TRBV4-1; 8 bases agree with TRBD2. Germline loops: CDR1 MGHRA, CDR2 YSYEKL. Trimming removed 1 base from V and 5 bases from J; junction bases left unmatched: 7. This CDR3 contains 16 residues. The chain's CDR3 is CASSQGVGRANNEQFF. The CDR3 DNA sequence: TGCGCCAGCAGCCAAGGTGTCGGGAGGGCCAACAATGAGCAGTTCTTC.

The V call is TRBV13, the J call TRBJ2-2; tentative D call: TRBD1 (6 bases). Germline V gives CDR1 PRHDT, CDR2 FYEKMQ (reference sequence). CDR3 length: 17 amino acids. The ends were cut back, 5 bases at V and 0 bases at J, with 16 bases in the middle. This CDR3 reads CASSLTRTAANTGELFF. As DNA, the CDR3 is TGTGCCAGCAGCCTAACCCGGACAGCGGCGAACACCGGGGAGCTGTTTTTT.

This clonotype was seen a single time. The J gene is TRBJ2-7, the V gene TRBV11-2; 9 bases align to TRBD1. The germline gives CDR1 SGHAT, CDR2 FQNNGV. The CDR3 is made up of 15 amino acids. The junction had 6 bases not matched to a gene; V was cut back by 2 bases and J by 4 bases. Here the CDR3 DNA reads TGTGCCAGCAGCTTAAATCCGGGACAGGGATACGAGCAGTACTTC. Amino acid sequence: CASSLNPGQGYEQYF.

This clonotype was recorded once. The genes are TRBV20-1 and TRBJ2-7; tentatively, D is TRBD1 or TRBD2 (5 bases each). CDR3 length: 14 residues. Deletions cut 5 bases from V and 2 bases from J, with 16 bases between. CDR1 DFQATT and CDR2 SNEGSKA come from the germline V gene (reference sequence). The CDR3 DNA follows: TGCAGTGCTGAGGGGTGGACAACTACCTACGAGCAGTACTTC. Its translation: CSAEGWTTTYEQYF.

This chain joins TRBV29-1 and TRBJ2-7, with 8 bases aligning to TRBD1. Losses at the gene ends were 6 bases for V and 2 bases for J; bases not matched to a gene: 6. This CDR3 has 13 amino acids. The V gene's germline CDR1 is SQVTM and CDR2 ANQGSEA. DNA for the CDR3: TGCAGCGTCTCAGGGGGCTCTACCTACGAGCAGTACTTC. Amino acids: CSVSGGSTYEQYF.

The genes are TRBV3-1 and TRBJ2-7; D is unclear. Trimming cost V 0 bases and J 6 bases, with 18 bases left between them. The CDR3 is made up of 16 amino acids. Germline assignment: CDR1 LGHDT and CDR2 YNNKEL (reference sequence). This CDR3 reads CASSQDLGSLYTEQYF. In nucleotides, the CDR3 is TGTGCCAGCAGCCAAGATCTGGGGTCTCTTTATACCGAGCAGTACTTC.

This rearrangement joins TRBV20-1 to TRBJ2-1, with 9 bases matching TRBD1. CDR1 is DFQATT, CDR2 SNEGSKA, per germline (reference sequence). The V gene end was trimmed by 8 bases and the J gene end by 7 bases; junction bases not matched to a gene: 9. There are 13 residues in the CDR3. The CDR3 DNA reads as TGCAGTTTCCGGGACAGGGTAGCGAATGAGCAGTTCTTC. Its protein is CSFRDRVANEQFF.

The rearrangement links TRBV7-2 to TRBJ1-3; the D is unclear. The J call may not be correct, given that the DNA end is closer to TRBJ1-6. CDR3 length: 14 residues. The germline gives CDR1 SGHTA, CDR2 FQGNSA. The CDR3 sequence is CASSLAASSGDLHF. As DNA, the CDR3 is TGTGCCAGCAGCTTAGCGGCATCTTCCGGGGACCTCCACTTT.